The table lists the clone carrying this T cell receptor (beta chain) with a few counts. Its antigen is undetermined. V was shortened by 3 bases and J by 7 bases, with 19 bases between the two germline ends. Per germline, CDR1 SGHNT and CDR2 YYREEE (reference sequence). The CDR3 runs 15 residues. This sample stems from a study of T cell repertoires in cytomegalovirus infection. Each CDR3 protein is one row after TCRdb ran MiXCR on the reads. The data show about 300,000 distinct CDR3 sequences, approximately 8.9% seen once. Findings and caveats of the study: CMV-specific TCR beta clonotypes restricted by HLA-C were the ones dominating the ex vivo response. The cumulative frequency of public TCR beta families identified carriers of CMV plus the relevant HLA.

The clonotype originates from a human donor in good health (CMV status not recorded). Some clones in this sample may be carry-over from other donors' samples. The sequenced sample was PBMCs. The rearrangement joins TRBV5-4 to TRBJ1-1; tentatively, D is TRBD1 (5 bases). The CDR3 spells CASSSAGGGSHEAFF. In DNA form, the CDR3 reads TGTGCCAGCAGCTCCGCCGGTGGGGGATCTCATGAAGCTTTCTTT. The variable domain in full, with the rest retrieved from reference TRBV5-4 and TRBJ1-1, is ETGVTQSPTHLIKTRGQQVTLRCSSQSGHNTVSWYQQALGQGPQFIFQYYREEENGRGNFPPRFSGLQFPNYSSELNVNALELDDSALYLCASSSAGGGSHEAFFGQGTRLTVV.